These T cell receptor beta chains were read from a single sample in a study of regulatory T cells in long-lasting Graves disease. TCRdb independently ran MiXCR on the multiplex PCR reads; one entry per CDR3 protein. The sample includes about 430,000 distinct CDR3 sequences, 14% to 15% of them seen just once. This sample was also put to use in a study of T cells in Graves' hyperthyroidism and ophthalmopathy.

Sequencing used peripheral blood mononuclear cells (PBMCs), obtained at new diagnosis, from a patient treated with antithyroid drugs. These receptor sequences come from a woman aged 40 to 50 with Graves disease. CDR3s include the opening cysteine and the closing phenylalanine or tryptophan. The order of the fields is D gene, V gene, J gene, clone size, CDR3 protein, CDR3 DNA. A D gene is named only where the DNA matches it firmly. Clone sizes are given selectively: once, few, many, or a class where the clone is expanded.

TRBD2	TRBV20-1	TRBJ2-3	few	CSARRAGTRVLDTQYF	TGCAGTGCTAGACGTGCCGGGACTAGGGTTTTGGATACGCAGTATTTT
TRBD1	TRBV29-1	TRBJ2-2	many	CSVETVRGRGTGELFF	TGCAGCGTTGAAACCGTCAGGGGGCGCGGCACCGGGGAGCTGTTTTTT
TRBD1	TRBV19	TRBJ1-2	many	CASTITPPGTGMNYGYTF	TGTGCCAGTACTATCACCCCCCCGGGGACAGGGATGAACTATGGCTACACCTTC
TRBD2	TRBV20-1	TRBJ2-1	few	CSASLAGRGSNEQFF	TGCAGTGCTTCGCTAGCGGGGAGAGGGTCCAATGAGCAGTTCTTC
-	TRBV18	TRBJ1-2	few	CASSPRSEGGYTF	TGTGCCAGCTCACCGAGATCCGAAGGTGGCTACACCTTC
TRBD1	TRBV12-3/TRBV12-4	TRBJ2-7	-	CASSRDRGGFHEQYF	TGTGCCAGCAGCCGGGACAGGGGAGGGTTCCACGAGCAGTACTTC
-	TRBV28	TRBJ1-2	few	CASSLSSGFGGYTF	TGTGCCAGCAGTTTATCATCAGGGTTTGGTGGCTACACCTTC
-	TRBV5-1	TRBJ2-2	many	CASSSETAGELFF	TGCGCCAGCAGCTCCGAGACTGCCGGGGAGCTGTTTTTT
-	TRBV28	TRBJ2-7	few	CASGRDGPYEQYF	TGTGCCAGCGGAAGGGATGGGCCCTACGAGCAGTACTTC
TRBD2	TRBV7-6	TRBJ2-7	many	CASSLESGRAFYEQYF	TGTGCCAGCAGCTTAGAAAGCGGGAGGGCCTTCTACGAGCAGTACTTC
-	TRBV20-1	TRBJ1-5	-	CSAGQSNQPQHF	TGCAGTGCAGGGCAGTCCAATCAGCCCCAGCATTTT
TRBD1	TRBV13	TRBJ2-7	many	CASSFRPGQGAQQYF	TGTGCCAGCAGCTTCAGGCCGGGACAGGGGGCACAGCAGTACTTC
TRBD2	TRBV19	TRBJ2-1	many	CASIGWEREGHSYNEQFF	TGTGCCAGTATTGGCTGGGAGCGGGAGGGCCACTCCTACAATGAGCAGTTCTTC
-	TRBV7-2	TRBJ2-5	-	CASSLQSEETQYF	TGTGCCAGCAGCTTACAGTCGGAAGAGACCCAGTACTTC
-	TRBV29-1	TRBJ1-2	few	CSAGGGYGYTF	TGCAGCGCTGGTGGGGGATATGGCTACACCTTC
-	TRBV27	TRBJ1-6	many	CASSLRDYSPLHF	TGTGCCAGCAGTTTACGGGATTATTCACCCCTCCACTTT
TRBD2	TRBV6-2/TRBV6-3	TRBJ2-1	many	CASSYGTSGRANEQFF	TGTGCCAGCAGTTACGGAACTAGCGGGAGGGCCAATGAGCAGTTCTTC
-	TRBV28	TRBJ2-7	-	CASSFPAGTYEQYF	TGTGCCAGCAGTTTTCCCGCAGGGACCTACGAGCAGTACTTC
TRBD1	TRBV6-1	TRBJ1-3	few	CASSRQGGRNTIYF	TGTGCCAGCAGTCGACAGGGGGGGCGAAACACCATATATTTT
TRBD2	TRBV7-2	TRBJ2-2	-	CASSFRVTSGIKLFF	TGTGCCAGCAGCTTTAGGGTGACTAGCGGGATTAAGCTGTTTTTT
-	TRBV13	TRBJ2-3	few	CASSSLLADTDTQYF	TGTGCCAGCAGCTCCCTCTTAGCGGACACAGATACGCAGTATTTT
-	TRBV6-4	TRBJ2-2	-	CASSDSWTTNTGELFF	TGTGCCAGCAGTGACTCTTGGACAACGAACACCGGGGAGCTGTTTTTT
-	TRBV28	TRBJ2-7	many	CASSLFRGSYEQYF	TGTGCCAGCAGTTTATTTCGCGGCTCCTACGAGCAGTACTTC
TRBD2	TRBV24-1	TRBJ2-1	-	CATSDRGGFWIDEQFF	TGTGCCACCAGTGACCGCGGGGGGTTTTGGATCGATGAGCAGTTCTTC
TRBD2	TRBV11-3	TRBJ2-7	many	CASSLLLAGIPYEQYF	TGTGCCAGCAGCTTGTTATTAGCGGGCATACCCTACGAGCAGTACTTC
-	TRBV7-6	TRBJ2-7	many	CASSLDGGLGEQYF	TGTGCCAGCAGTTTGGATGGAGGGCTGGGCGAGCAGTACTTC
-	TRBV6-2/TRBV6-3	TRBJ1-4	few	CASSWGGRREKLFF	TGTGCCAGCAGTTGGGGAGGGAGGCGTGAAAAACTGTTTTTT
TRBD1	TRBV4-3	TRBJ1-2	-	CASSQTRGKTGMGGYTF	TGCGCCAGCAGCCAAACTCGGGGAAAGACAGGGATGGGTGGCTACACCTTC
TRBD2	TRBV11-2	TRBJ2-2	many	CASSHFGGGRTNTGELFF	TGTGCCAGCAGCCACTTTGGCGGCGGGAGGACGAACACCGGGGAGCTGTTTTTT
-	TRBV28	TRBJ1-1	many	CASSFRDTEAFF	TGTGCCAGCAGTTTTAGGGACACTGAAGCTTTCTTT
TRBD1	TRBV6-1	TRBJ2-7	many	CASGTGGRVSGSYEQYF	TGTGCCAGCGGGACAGGGGGCCGCGTTAGCGGGAGTTACGAGCAGTACTTC
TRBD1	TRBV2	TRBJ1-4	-	CASRTGGEEKLFF	TGTGCCAGCCGAACAGGGGGTGAAGAAAAACTGTTTTTT
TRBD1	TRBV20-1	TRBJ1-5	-	CSATGGWGQPQHF	TGCAGTGCTACAGGGGGCTGGGGTCAGCCCCAGCATTTT
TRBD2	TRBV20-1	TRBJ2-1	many	CSARLAGVMNEQFF	TGCAGTGCTCGCCTAGCGGGAGTTATGAATGAGCAGTTCTTC
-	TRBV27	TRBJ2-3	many	CASSFDGGVTDTQYF	TGTGCCAGCAGTTTCGATGGGGGAGTAACAGATACGCAGTATTTT
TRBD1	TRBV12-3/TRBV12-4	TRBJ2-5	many	CASRTDLGTEKETQYF	TGTGCCAGCAGGACAGACCTCGGGACAGAAAAAGAGACCCAGTACTTC
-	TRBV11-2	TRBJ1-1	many	CASSLRGGGSTEAFF	TGTGCCAGCAGCTTACGAGGAGGGGGGAGCACTGAAGCTTTCTTT
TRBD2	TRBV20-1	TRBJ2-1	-	CSARDTSGYPTGKQFF	TGCAGCGCTAGGGATACTAGCGGGTACCCCACCGGGAAGCAGTTCTTC
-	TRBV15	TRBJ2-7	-	CATSRDAPYEQYF	TGTGCCACCAGCAGAGATGCCCCTTACGAGCAGTACTTC
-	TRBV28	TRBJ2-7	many	CASSSNTEDYEQYF	TGTGCCAGCAGTTCTAACACGGAAGACTACGAGCAGTACTTC
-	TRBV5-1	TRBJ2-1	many	CASSLEQSHNEQFF	TGCGCCAGCAGCTTGGAACAGAGTCACAATGAGCAGTTCTTC
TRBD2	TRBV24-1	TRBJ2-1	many	CATSDPFGAGEYNEQFF	TGTGCCACCAGTGATCCCTTTGGAGCGGGAGAGTACAATGAGCAGTTCTTC